This section outlines one T cell receptor beta chain sequence together with its context. The sample comes from a study of blood T cell repertoires in COVID-19. Overall study context: Samples representing acute and convalescent COVID-19 were sourced from the United States, Italy and Spain. PBMCs, B-cell-depleted T cells, or T cells provided the cDNA or gDNA that made up the material.

Trimming took off 4 bases at V and 5 bases at J, with 17 bases between the two ends. The CDR3 consists of 15 residues. Germline V gene data show CDR1 as MGHRA and CDR2 as YSYEKL. Original handling: Amplification of reference gene primers provided the estimated nucleated cell counts. Generated by immunoSEQ multiplex PCR, the TCRdb table keeps only in-frame clones and is missing some. The V and J calls and clone size were taken over from that table, and D and trimming were inferred from the DNA. Of tens of thousands of clones listed, 88% are singletons. The receptor comes from a woman of 80 years or more with active or convalescent COVID-19. Material for sequencing was peripheral blood. This rearrangement joins TRBV4-1 to TRBJ1-1, with D perhaps matching TRBD1 (6 bases). CDR3 DNA sequence: TGCGCCAGCAGCCTCCTAGGGGGGGCGAGGACTGAAGCTTTCTTT. Protein: CASSLLGGARTEAFF.